This T cell receptor (beta chain) is drawn from a study of lymphopenia after photon versus proton radiotherapy. CDR3 length: 19 amino acids. Germline V CDR1 and CDR2: KGHSH, LQKENI. V lost 1 base, J lost 1 base, and 11 bases stayed unmatched. Note on this clone: What it recognizes is unknown.

Data came from immunoSEQ multiplex PCR; TCRdb stores just in-frame clones and leaves some out. The sample has approximately 17,000 clones, about 89% seen once; the top ten hold about 6%. The study, taken as a whole, reports: Oligoclonal CD8+ Temra expansion after nadir drove photon patients' diversity drop.

V is TRBV18 and J is TRBJ1-2; 11 bases align to TRBD1. The sequencing used peripheral blood, collected from a patient treated with photon-based radiotherapy. This TCR came from a man aged 55 to 70 with pancreatic cancer. This CDR3 reads CASSPLIRDRGNRNYGYTF. In DNA, the CDR3 is TGTGCCAGCTCACCACTCATTCGGGACAGGGGGAATCGTAACTATGGCTACACCTTC.